This entry is about one TCR beta chain. This clonotype appeared many times. This receptor's antigen is unknown. Within one base of it there is no much larger clone, and no base qualities were kept. CDR1 and CDR2 (ENHRY, SYGVKD) derive from the germline V gene. V gives up 4 bases and J gives up 1 base, and the segment between their germline ends measures 7 bases. Inclusive of the bounding cysteine and phenylalanine, the CDR3 is 13 residues long. Only the CDR3 region is kept as DNA, spanning 39 bases read in frame from base 1. The sample's treatment or condition label is to be understood as: PENTA 11 planned treatment interruption arm or continuous ART arm. Children from the United Kingdom aged 2 to 15 years who had been given at least three-drug ART for at least 24 weeks were enrolled as participants. Cryopreserved PBMCs with at least 5 million viable cells were required; a handful of candidate patients were excluded for low viable PBMC yield. Naive CD4+ CD45RA+ CD45RO- T cells were FACS-sorted from thawed PBMCs on a FACSAria III cell sorter. The sorted cells were fixed, and RNA was then extracted with the RNeasy FFPE kit and afterward with the RNeasy Micro kit.

These data originate in a study of HIV-infected children after antiretroviral therapy interruption (dated by TCRdb to the late 2010s). At the level of the whole study: The study included eight children, four on planned treatment interruption and four on continuous treatment, and all eight had a CD4+ count above 500 and a viral load below 50 copies/ml. A median age of around 10 years was recorded in the interruption group, and a median age of 8 years was recorded in the continuous treatment group. Exposure to EBV and CMV had been recorded for most participating children. Samples from the interruption arm were taken at week 0, at week 12, at the end of interruption (week 24 or 48), and about 3 years after the study ended. In the continuous-treatment arm, samples from corresponding weeks 0, 48 and 150 were analyzed. Alongside thymic output measurements, TCR repertoires of children on planned treatment interruption were compared with TCR repertoires of children on continuous antiretroviral treatment.

The library was prepared using 3' RACE. TCR libraries were generated from RNA by a 3' RACE protocol incorporating unique molecular identifiers so that PCR amplification bias could be corrected. Up to about 12 amplicon libraries were pooled and sequenced on an Illumina MiSeq with v2 2x250 paired-end chemistry. Per the original workflow: Reads were processed with Decombinator to assign V and J genes and CDR3, with barcode-based error and PCR bias correction. Repertoires were subsampled to equal depth before Gini coefficient calculation using the R ineq package. CDR3 similarity was assessed with GLIPH, Hamming distance and a shared triplet metric. The public sequencing data were trimmed at Q25 with fastp and processed into clonotypes with MiXCR by TCRdb, which kept only in-frame beta chains. Identical CDR3 proteins give one entry, which carries the most common genes and DNA. These V and J calls rely on TCRdb rather than the paper's analysis. The sample data list tens of thousands of distinct CDR3 sequences, and around 7% of these were observed just once. More than 0.95% of the sample belongs to the ten largest clones.

General findings and caveats noted by the study authors: The sorted CD45RA+ naive cells might contain minor non-naive CD45RA+ populations, such as EMRA or stem memory cells. For naive CD4+ repertoires of PTI patients, CDR3 sharing between time points dropped once interruption began, while many sequences were shared between the end of interruption and 3 years later. An increase in the naive CD4+ Gini coefficient was observed by the end of treatment interruption, suggesting clonal expansion, and a return to baseline was observed by 3 years. The low number of patients is a limitation and the data should be interpreted with caution.

The V and J genes are TRBV10-3 and TRBJ2-5; no D gene call is confident. The sequence was collected from a pool of human donors with HIV. The material was CD45RA+ CD4+ T cells from PBMCs, pooled from several time points, obtained from a donor given antiretroviral therapy, either interrupted or continuous. Per the publication, the cell subset or site label means: naive CD4+ CD45RA+ CD45RO- T cells. The encoded CDR3 is CAISGSSQETQYF. In nucleotide form, the sequence is TGTGCCATCAGTGGTAGCAGCCAAGAGACCCAGTACTTC.